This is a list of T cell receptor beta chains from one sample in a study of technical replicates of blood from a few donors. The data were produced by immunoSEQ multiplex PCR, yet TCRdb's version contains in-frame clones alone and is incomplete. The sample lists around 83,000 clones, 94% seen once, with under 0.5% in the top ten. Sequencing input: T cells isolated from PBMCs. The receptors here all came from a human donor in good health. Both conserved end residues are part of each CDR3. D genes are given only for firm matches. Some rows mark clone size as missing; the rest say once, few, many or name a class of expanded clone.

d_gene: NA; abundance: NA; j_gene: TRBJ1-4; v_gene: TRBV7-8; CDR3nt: TGTGCCAGCAGATCTAGTAGAACTGACTATGAAAAACTGTTTTTT; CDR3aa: CASRSSRTDYEKLFF
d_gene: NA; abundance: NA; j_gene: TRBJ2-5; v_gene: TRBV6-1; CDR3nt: TGTGCCAGCAGAATTGGAGGTTTAGAGACCCAGTACTTC; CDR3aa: CASRIGGLETQYF
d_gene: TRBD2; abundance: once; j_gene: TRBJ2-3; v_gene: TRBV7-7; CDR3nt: TGTGCTAGCAGCCGTCTACCAAGGACTAGCGGGAGAGGCACAGATACGCAGTATTTT; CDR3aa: CASSRLPRTSGRGTDTQYF
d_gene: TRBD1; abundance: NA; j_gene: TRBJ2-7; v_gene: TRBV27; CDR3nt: TGTGCCAGCAGTTACCCCTCCAGACAGGGACACGAGCAGTACTTC; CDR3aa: CASSYPSRQGHEQYF
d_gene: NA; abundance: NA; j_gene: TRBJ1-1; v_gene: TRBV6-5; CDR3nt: TGTGCCAGCAGGGCGCTGAGGAAAGGGGACACTGAAGCTTTCTTT; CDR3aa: CASRALRKGDTEAFF
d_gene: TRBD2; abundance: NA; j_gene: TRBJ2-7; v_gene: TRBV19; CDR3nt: TGTGCCAGTGGACTAGCGGGAATAAAGTACGAGCAGTACTTC; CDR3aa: CASGLAGIKYEQYF
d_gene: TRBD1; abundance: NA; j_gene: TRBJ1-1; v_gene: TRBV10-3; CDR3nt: TGTGCCATCAGCGACAGGGTTGCCCTAATGAACACTGAAGCTTTCTTT; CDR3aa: CAISDRVALMNTEAFF
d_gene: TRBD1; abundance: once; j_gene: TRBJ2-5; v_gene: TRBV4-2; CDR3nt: TGTGCCAGCAGCCAAGATGGTGAGGGGGCCCAGGAGACCCAGTACTTC; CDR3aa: CASSQDGEGAQETQYF
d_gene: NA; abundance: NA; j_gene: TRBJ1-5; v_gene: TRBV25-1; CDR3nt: TGTGCCAGCAGTAACGGGAAGGGGGTTCAGCCCCAGCATTTT; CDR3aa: CASSNGKGVQPQHF
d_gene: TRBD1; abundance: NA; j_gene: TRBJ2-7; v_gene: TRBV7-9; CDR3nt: TGTGCCAGCAGCCTCCGGGACAGGGTCTACGAGCAGTACTTC; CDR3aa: CASSLRDRVYEQYF
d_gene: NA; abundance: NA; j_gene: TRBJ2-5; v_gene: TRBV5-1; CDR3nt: TGCGCCAGCAGCTCCTTGGGAACGGGAGAAGAGACCCAGTACTTC; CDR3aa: CASSSLGTGEETQYF
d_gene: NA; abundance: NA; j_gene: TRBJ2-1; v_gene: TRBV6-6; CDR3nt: TGTGCCAGCAGTTCCTATCTGGGGGGTGTTAAAAATGAGCAGTTCTTC; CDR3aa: CASSSYLGGVKNEQFF
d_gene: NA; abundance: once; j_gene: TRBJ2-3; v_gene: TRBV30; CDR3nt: TGTGCCTGGAGAGCAATTGATACGCAGTATTTT; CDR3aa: CAWRAIDTQYF
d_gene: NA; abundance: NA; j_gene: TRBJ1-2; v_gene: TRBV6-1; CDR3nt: TGTGCCAGCAGTGGGGGACACGCTAGGGGCTACACCTTC; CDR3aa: CASSGGHARGYTF
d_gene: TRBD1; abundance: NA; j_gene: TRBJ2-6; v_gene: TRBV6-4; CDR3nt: TGTGCCAGCGGGACAGGGGGCTCTGGGGCCAACGTCCTGACTTTC; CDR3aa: CASGTGGSGANVLTF
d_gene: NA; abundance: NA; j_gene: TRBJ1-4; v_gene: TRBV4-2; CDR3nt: TGTGCCAGCAGCCAAGGTCGGGCTAATGAAAAACTGTTTTTT; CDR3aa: CASSQGRANEKLFF
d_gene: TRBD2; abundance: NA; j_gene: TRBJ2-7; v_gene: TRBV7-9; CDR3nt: TGTGCCAGCAGCTTAGCCTACGATGGACTAGCGGGAAACGAGCAGTACTTC; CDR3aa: CASSLAYDGLAGNEQYF
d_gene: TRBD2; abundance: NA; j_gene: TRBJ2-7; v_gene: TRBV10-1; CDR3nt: TGCGCCAGCAGCCGCGGGGGGTCTTGGCAGTACTTC; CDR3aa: CASSRGGSWQYF
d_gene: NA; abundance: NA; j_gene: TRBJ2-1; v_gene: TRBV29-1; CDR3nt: TGCAGCGTTGACAGCAATGAGCAGTTCTTC; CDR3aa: CSVDSNEQFF
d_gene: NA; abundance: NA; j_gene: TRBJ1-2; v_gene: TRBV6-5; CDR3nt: TGTGCCAGTTTTTCCAACTATGATGGCTACACCTTC; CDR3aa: CASFSNYDGYTF
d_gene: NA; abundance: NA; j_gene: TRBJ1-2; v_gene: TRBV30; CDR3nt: TGTGCCTGGACCCCCCGACTAAATGGCTACACCTTC; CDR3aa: CAWTPRLNGYTF
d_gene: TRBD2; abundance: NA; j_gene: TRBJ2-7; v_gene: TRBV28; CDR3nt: TGTGCCAGCAGTCTAGCGGGGCTCCTAGACGAGCAGTACTTC; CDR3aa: CASSLAGLLDEQYF
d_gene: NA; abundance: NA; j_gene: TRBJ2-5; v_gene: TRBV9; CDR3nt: TGTGCCAGCACTGCCGGGAGTCCCCAAGAGACCCAGTACTTC; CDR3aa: CASTAGSPQETQYF
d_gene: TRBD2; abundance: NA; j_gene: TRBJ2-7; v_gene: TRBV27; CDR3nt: TGTGCCAGCAGTATAAACCGGGACTACTACGAGCAGTACTTC; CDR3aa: CASSINRDYYEQYF
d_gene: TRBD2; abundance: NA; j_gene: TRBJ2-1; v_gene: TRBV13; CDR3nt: TGTGCCAGCAGTACTAGCGGGAGGGGGCAGTTCTTC; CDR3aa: CASSTSGRGQFF
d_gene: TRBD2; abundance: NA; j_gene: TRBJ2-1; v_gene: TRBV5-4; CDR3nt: TGTGCCAGCAGGCGGGGGGGCGGGAGCGGTAATGAGCAGTTCTTC; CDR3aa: CASRRGGGSGNEQFF
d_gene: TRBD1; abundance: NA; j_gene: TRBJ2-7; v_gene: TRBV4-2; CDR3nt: TGTGCCAGCAGCCAATGGACAGGCAACCCCTACGAGCAGTACTTC; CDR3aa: CASSQWTGNPYEQYF
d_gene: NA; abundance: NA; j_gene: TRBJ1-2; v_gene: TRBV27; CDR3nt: TGTGCCAGCAGTCCCTTCCGGGGGTCAAGATGGGGCTATGGCTACACCTTC; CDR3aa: CASSPFRGSRWGYGYTF
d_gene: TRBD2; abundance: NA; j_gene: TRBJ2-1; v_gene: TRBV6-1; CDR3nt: TGTGCCAGCAGGTCGGCGGGAGGCAATGAGCAGTTCTTC; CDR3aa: CASRSAGGNEQFF
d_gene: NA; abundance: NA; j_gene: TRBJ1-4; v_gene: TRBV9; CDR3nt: TGTGCCAGCAGCGTAGACCAGGGTTTTGAAAAACTGTTTTTT; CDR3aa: CASSVDQGFEKLFF
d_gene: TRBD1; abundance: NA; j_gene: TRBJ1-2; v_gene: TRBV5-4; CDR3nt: TGTGCCAGCAGCTTTACGGGGACAGGGGAGGGTGGCTACACCTTC; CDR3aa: CASSFTGTGEGGYTF
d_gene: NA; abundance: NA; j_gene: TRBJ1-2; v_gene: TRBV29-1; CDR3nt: TGCAGCGTTGAAGGGACACAAAACTATGGCTACACCTTC; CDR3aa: CSVEGTQNYGYTF
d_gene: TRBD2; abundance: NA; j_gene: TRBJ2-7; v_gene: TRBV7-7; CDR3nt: TGTGCTAGCAGCTTTAGCGGGAATACCTCCTACGAGCAGTACTTC; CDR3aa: CASSFSGNTSYEQYF
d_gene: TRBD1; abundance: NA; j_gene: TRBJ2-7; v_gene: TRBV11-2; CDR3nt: TGTGCCAGCAGCTTAGGGGGGCAACAGGGGGCTTACGACGAGCAGTACTTC; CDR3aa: CASSLGGQQGAYDEQYF
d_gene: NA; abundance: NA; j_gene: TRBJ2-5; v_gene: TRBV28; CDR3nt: TGTGCCAGCAGTTTACTTCCTCGCGGAACCCTCCAAGAGACCCAGTACTTC; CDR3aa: CASSLLPRGTLQETQYF
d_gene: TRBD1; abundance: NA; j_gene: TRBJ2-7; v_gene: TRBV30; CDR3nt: TGTGCCGGGTCCGGACAGGGGTACTCCTACGAGCAGTACTTC; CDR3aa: CAGSGQGYSYEQYF
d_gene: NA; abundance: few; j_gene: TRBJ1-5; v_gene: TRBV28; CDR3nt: TGTGCCAGCAGCCCTTTGTCGAGGGGGTTTGGGAATCAGCCCCAGCATTTT; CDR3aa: CASSPLSRGFGNQPQHF
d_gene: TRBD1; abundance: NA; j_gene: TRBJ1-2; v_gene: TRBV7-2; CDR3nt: TGTGCCGGAACAGGGGTAAACTATGGCTACACCTTC; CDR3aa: CAGTGVNYGYTF
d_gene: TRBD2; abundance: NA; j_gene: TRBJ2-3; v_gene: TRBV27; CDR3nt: TGTGCCAGCAGTTTTAGCGGGATCACAGATACGCAGTATTTT; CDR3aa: CASSFSGITDTQYF
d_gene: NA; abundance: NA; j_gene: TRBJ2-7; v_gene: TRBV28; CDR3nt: TGTGCCAGCAGAGAGACCTACGAGCAGTACTTC; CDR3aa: CASRETYEQYF
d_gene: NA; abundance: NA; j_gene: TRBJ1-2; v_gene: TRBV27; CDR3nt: TGTGCCAGCAGTCCTGCCGGGGTCTATGGCTACACCTTC; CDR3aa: CASSPAGVYGYTF
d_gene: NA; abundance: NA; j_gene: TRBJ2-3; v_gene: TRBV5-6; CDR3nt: TGTGCCAGCAGTCGGACTCCTTTTAGCACAGATACGCAGTATTTT; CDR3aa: CASSRTPFSTDTQYF
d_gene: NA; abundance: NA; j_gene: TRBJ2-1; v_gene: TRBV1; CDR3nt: TGCACCAGCAGCCTGTTCCGGGACTCCATTACCAATGAGCAGTTCTTC; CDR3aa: CTSSLFRDSITNEQFF
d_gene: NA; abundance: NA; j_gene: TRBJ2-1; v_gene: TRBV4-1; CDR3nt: TGCGCCAGCAGCCAAAACGGGGTGAGCTCCTACAATGAGCAGTTCTTC; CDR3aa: CASSQNGVSSYNEQFF
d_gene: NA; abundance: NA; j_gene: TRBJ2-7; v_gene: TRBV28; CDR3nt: TGTGCCAGCAGTTTAGTCCCAGATTCCTACGAGCAGTACTTC; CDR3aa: CASSLVPDSYEQYF
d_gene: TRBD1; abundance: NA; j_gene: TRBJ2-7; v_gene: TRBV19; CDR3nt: TGTGCCAGTACCGGACAGGGGATCCACGAGCAGTACTTC; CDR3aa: CASTGQGIHEQYF
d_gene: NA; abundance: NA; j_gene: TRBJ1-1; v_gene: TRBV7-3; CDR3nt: TGTGCCAGCAGCCCACGGCAGGGCCTAGAAGCTTTCTTT; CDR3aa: CASSPRQGLEAFF
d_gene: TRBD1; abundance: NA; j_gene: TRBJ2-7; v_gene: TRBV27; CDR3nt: TGTGCCAGCAGCCGGGACAGCTACGAGCAGTACTTC; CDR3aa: CASSRDSYEQYF
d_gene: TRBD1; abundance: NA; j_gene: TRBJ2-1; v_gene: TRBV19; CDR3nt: TGTGCCAGTAGTGTGCCTCTCGGGACAGGGGGCTATAATGAGCAGTTCTTC; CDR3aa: CASSVPLGTGGYNEQFF
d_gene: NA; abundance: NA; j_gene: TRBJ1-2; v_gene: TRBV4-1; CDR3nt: TGCGCCAGCAGCCAAGTAATCGGGGTTGGCTACACCTTC; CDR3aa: CASSQVIGVGYTF
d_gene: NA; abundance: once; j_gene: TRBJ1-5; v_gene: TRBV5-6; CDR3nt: TGTGCCAGCAGCGAAGCATTACAACGGGGTCAGCCCCAGCATTTT; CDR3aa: CASSEALQRGQPQHF
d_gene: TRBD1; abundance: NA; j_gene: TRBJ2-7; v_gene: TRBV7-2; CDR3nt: TGTGCCAGCAGCTTAGGGACAGGGTATAGAAACGAGCAGTACTTC; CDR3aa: CASSLGTGYRNEQYF
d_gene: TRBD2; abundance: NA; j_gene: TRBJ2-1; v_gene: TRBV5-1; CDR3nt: TGCGCCAGCAGCTCATTAGCGGGAGGAAGGGACAATGAGCAGTTCTTC; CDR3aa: CASSSLAGGRDNEQFF